The clone carrying this T cell receptor (beta chain) was observed a single time. The method was immunoSEQ multiplex PCR; TCRdb's version includes in-frame clones alone and lacks a portion of them. The table shows 15,000 to 20,000 clones, with about 90% occurring only once. The source of the sample is a study of OX40 agonist ivuxolimab in advanced cancers. About the research overall: Patients' therapy was ivuxolimab, an antibody that acts as an agonist of OX40 (CD134).

V lost 4 bases and J lost 1; bases outside the gene matches: 5. Germline V gene lookup returns CDR1 SGHRS and CDR2 YFSETQ. This CDR3 region has 15 residues. This sequence joins TRBV5-1 and TRBJ1-5, with TRBD1 matching 7 bases. The source material was CD4+ or CD8+ T cells sorted from blood, sampled in a trial of the OX40 agonist ivuxolimab. The clonotype originates from an adult with an advanced solid tumor such as melanoma, head and neck, liver or kidney cancer. The CDR3 spells CASSPWDSSNQPQHF. The DNA of the CDR3 is TGCGCCAGCAGCCCATGGGACAGCAGCAATCAGCCCCAGCATTTT.